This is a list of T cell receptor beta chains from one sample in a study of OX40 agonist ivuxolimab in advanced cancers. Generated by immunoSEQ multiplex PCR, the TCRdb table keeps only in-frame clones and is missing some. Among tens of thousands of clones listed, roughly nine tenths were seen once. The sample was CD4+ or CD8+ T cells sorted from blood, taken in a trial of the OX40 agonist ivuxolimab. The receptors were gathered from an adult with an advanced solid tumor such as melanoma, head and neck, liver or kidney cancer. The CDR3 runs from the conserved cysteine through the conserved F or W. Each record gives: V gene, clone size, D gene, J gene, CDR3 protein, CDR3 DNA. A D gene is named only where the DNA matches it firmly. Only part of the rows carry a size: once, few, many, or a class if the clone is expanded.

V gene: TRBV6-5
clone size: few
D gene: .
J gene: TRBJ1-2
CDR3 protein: CASSYSIAGGYGYTF
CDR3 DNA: TGTGCCAGCAGTTACTCGATTGCCGGTGGCTATGGCTACACCTTC

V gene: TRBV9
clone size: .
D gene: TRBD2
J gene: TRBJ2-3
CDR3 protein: CASSVGLAGEGADTQYF
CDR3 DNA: TGTGCCAGCAGCGTAGGCCTAGCGGGGGAGGGCGCAGATACGCAGTATTTT

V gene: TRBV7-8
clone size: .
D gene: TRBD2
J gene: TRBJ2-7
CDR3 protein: CASSLEGAGKSYEQYF
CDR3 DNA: TGTGCCAGCAGCTTAGAGGGAGCGGGGAAATCCTACGAGCAGTACTTC

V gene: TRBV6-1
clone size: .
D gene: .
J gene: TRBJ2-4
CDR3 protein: CASSERSGEAKNIQYF
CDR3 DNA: TGTGCCAGCAGTGAAAGGTCGGGCGAAGCCAAAAACATTCAGTACTTC

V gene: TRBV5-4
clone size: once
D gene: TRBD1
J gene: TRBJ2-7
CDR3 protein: CASSETGADEQYF
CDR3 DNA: TGTGCCAGCAGCGAGACAGGGGCGGACGAGCAGTACTTC

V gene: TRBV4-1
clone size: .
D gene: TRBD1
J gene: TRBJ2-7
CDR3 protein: CASSQDRTGAYEQYF
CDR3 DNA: TGCGCCAGCAGCCAAGATCGGACAGGGGCCTACGAGCAGTACTTC

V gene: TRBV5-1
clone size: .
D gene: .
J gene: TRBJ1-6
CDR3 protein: CASSSTGGGSPLHF
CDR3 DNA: TGCGCCAGCAGCTCCACAGGAGGAGGTTCACCCCTCCACTTT

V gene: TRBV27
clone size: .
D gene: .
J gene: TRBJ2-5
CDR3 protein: CASSLLQGGQETQYF
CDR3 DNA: TGTGCCAGCAGTTTACTGCAGGGGGGCCAAGAGACCCAGTACTTC

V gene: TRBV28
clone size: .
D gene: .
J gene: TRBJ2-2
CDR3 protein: CASSFGRNTGELFF
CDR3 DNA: TGTGCCAGCAGTTTCGGGAGGAACACCGGGGAGCTGTTTTTT

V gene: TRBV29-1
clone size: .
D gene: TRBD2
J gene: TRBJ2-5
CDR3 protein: CSVDPGGETQYF
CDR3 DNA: TGCAGCGTTGATCCGGGGGGGGAGACCCAGTACTTC

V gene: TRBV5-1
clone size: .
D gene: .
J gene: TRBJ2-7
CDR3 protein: CASSFGLEQYF
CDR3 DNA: TGCGCCAGCAGCTTCGGCCTCGAGCAGTACTTC

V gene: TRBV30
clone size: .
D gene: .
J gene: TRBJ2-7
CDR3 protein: CAWSDHYEGSYEQYF
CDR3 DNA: TGTGCCTGGAGTGACCACTACGAGGGCTCCTACGAGCAGTACTTC

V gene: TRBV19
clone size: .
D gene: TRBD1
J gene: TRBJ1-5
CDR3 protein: CASIGTGGLNNQPQHF
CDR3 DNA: TGTGCCAGTATTGGGACAGGGGGACTGAACAATCAGCCCCAGCATTTT

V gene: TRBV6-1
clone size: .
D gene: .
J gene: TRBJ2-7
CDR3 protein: CATAGISYEQYF
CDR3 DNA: TGTGCCACCGCAGGCATTTCCTACGAGCAGTACTTC

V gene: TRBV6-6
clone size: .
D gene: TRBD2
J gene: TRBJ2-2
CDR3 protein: CASSPLASGGKGELFF
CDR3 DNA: TGTGCCAGCAGTCCGTTGGCTAGCGGGGGGAAGGGGGAGCTGTTTTTT

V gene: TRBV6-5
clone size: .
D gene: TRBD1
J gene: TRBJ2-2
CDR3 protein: CASKGGTNTGELFF
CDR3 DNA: TGTGCCAGCAAAGGGGGCACGAACACCGGGGAGCTGTTTTTT

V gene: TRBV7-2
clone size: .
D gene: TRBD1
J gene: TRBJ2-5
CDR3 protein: CASSLDEGAVTQYF
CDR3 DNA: TGTGCCAGCAGCTTAGACGAGGGGGCGGTGACCCAGTACTTC

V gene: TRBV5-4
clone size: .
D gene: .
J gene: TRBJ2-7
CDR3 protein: CASSPTGRIDEQYF
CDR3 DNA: TGTGCCAGCAGCCCGACAGGAAGGATCGACGAGCAGTACTTC

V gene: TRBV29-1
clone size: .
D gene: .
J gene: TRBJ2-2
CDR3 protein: CSVVGVTGTNTGELFF
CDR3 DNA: TGCAGCGTTGTGGGGGTTACAGGAACGAACACCGGGGAGCTGTTTTTT

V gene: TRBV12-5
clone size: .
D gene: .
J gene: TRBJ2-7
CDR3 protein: CASGLDSYEQYF
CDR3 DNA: TGTGCTAGTGGCTTGGACAGCTACGAGCAGTACTTC

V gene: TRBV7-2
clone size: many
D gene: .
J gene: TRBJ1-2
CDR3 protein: CASSSGHLPPNYGYTF
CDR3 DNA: TGTGCCAGCAGCTCCGGACATCTCCCTCCTAACTATGGCTACACCTTC

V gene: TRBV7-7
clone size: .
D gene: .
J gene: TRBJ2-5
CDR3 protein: CASSLAGALETQYF
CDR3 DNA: TGTGCTAGCAGCTTAGCTGGGGCGTTGGAGACCCAGTACTTC

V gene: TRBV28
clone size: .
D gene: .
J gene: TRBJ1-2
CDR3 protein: CASSLSVYGYTF
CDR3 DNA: TGTGCCAGCAGTTTATCAGTCTATGGCTACACCTTC

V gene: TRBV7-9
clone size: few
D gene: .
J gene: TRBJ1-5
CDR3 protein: CASSLSSQPQHF
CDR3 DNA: TGTGCCAGCAGCTTAAGTAGTCAGCCCCAGCATTTT

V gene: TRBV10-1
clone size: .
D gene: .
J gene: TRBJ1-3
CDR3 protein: CASSPPSSIYF
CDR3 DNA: TGCGCCAGCAGTCCCCCCTCCTCCATATATTTT

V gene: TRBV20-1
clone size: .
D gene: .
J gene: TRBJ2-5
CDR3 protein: CSATPGLEYF
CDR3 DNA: TGCAGTGCTACACCGGGACTCGAGTACTTC

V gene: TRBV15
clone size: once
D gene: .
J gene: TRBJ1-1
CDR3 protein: CATSREYGTEAFF
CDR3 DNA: TGTGCCACCAGCAGAGAATACGGCACTGAAGCTTTCTTT

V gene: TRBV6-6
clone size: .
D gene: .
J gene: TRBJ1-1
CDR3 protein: CASSYGGLTEAFF
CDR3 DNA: TGTGCCAGCAGTTACGGGGGGTTGACTGAAGCTTTCTTT

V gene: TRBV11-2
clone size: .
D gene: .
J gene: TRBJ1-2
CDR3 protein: CASSLERVANYGYTF
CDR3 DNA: TGTGCCAGCAGCTTAGAGCGGGTAGCTAACTATGGCTACACCTTC

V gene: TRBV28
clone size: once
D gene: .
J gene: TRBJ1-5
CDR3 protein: CAGGNQPQHF
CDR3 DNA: TGTGCCGGTGGGAATCAGCCCCAGCATTTT

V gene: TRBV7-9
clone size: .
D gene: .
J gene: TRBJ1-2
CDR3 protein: CASSFAGGSRHGYTF
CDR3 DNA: TGTGCCAGCAGCTTCGCCGGGGGCTCACGACATGGCTACACCTTC

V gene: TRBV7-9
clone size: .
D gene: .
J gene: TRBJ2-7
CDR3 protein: CASSTDYEQYF
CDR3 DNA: TGTGCCAGTTCGACAGACTACGAGCAGTACTTC

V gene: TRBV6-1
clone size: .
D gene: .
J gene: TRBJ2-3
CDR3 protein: CASSEKRRSDTQYF
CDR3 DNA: TGTGCCAGCAGTGAAAAGCGGCGGTCGGATACGCAGTATTTT

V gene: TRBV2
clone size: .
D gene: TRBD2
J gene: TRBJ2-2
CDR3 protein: CASSATSGGNTGELFF
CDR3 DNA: TGTGCCAGCAGCGCGACTAGCGGGGGGAACACCGGGGAGCTGTTTTTT

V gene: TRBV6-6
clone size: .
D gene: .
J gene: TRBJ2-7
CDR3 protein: CASSYIVGEQYF
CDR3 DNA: TGTGCCAGCAGTTACATCGTGGGGGAGCAGTACTTC

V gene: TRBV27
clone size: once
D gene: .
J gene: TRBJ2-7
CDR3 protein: CASRTPGTEQYF
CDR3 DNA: TGTGCCAGCAGGACCCCCGGGACCGAGCAGTACTTC

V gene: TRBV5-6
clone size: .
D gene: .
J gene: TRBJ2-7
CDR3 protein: CASSSDQNGHEQYF
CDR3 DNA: TGTGCCAGCAGCTCGGACCAGAATGGGCACGAGCAGTACTTC

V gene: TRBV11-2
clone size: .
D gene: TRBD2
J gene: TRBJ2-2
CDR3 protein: CASSSGRGGNTGELFF
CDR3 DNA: TGTGCCAGCAGCTCGGGGCGCGGGGGAAACACCGGGGAGCTGTTTTTT

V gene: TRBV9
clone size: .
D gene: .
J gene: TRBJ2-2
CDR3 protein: CASSVDFGRTGELFF
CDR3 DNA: TGTGCCAGCAGCGTAGATTTTGGGCGGACCGGGGAGCTGTTTTTT

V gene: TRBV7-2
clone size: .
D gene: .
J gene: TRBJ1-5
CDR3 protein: CASSPGDRFNQPQHF
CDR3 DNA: TGTGCCAGCAGCCCGGGCGACAGGTTCAATCAGCCCCAGCATTTT

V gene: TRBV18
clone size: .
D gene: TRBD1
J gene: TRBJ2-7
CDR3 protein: CASSPPDRSYEQYF
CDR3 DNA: TGTGCCAGCTCACCGCCGGACAGGTCTTACGAGCAGTACTTC

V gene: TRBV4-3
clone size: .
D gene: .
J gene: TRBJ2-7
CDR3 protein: CASSQVFGAYEQYF
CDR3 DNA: TGCGCCAGCAGCCAAGTCTTCGGAGCCTACGAGCAGTACTTC

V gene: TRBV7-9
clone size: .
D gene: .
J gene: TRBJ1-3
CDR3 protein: CASSLAGGAYSGNTIYF
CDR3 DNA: TGTGCCAGCAGCTTAGCGGGCGGGGCCTACTCTGGAAACACCATATATTTT

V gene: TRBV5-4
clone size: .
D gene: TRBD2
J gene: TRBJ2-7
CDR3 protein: CASSLMERGAEQYF
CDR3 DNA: TGTGCCAGCAGCTTGATGGAGCGGGGGGCCGAGCAGTACTTC

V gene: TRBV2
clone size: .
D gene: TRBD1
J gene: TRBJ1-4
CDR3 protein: CASSGTGNEKLFF
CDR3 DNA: TGTGCCAGTTCCGGGACAGGGAATGAAAAACTGTTTTTT

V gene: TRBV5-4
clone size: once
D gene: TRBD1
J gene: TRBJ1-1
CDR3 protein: CASSQLSGTATEAFF
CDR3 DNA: TGCGCCAGCAGCCAACTCTCTGGGACAGCCACTGAAGCTTTCTTT

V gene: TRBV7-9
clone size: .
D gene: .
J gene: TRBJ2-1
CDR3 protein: CASSRSLGFSYNEQFF
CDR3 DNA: TGTGCCAGCAGCAGAAGTTTAGGGTTCTCCTACAATGAGCAGTTCTTC

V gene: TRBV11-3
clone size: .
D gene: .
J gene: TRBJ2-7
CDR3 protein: CASSLDKSYGEQYF
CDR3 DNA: TGTGCCAGCAGCTTAGACAAATCCTACGGCGAGCAGTACTTC

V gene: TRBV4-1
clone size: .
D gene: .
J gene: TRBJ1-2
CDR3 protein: CASNPSSAIYGYTF
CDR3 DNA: TGCGCCAGCAATCCCTCCTCAGCCATCTATGGCTACACCTTC

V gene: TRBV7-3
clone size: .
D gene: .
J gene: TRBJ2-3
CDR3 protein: CASSLMGRDTDTQYF
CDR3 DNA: TGTGCCAGCAGCTTAATGGGCAGGGACACAGATACGCAGTATTTT

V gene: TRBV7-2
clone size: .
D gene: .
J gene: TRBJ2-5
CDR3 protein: CASSLVSPQETQYF
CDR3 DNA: TGTGCCAGCAGCTTAGTTAGCCCTCAAGAGACCCAGTACTTC

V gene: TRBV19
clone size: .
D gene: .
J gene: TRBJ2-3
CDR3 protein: CASSPRSLVDTQYF
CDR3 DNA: TGTGCCAGTAGCCCTCGGTCCCTCGTAGATACGCAGTATTTT

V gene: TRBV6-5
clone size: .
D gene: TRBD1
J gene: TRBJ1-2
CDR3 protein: CASSQTGGGGYTF
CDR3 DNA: TGTGCCAGCAGCCAAACAGGGGGCGGGGGCTACACCTTC